Listed below are T cell receptor beta chains from one sample, sequenced in a study of blood T cell repertoires in COVID-19. Measured with immunoSEQ multiplex PCR; TCRdb has only the in-frame clones, and not every one. Of 300,000 to 400,000 clones listed, roughly 85% are singletons. Source material: peripheral blood. The receptor source for this set is a human donor in a cohort sampled during active COVID-19. Each CDR3 is given with its conserved first and last residue. The D gene is left open where the match is weak. Clone size is not always given. Where it is, it says once, few, many or a class for expanded clones.

. | TRBJ1-3 | . | 15 | TRBV10-3 | TGTGCCATCAGTGAGTCTGGACAGATCAGTAACACCATATATTTT | CAISESGQISNTIYF
. | TRBJ2-1 | TRBD2 | 15 | TRBV9 | TGTGCCAGCAGCGTCCGGGACTATCTTTACAATGAGCAGTTCTTC | CASSVRDYLYNEQFF
few | TRBJ1-4 | . | 14 | TRBV5-5 | TGTGCCAGCAGCTTTGGACAGTTTAATGAAAAACTGTTTTTT | CASSFGQFNEKLFF
. | TRBJ1-3 | . | 12 | TRBV25-1 | TGTGCCAGCAGTGAACAGGGAAACACCATATATTTT | CASSEQGNTIYF
. | TRBJ2-2 | . | 14 | TRBV19 | TGTGCCAGTAGTATCGGACAGTATTACGGGGAGCTGTTTTTT | CASSIGQYYGELFF
. | TRBJ2-7 | . | 13 | TRBV3-1/TRBV3-2 | TGTGCCAGCAGACAGACAACAGCCTACGAGCAGTACTTC | CASRQTTAYEQYF
. | TRBJ1-6 | TRBD1 | 19 | TRBV4-1 | TGCGCCAGCAGCCAAGAAGGACAGGGGAAGGGTATAGGGGATTCACCCCTCCACTTT | CASSQEGQGKGIGDSPLHF
. | TRBJ2-3 | . | 15 | TRBV25-1 | TGTGCCAGCAGTGAATCTGCAGGTATTGGAGATACGCAGTATTTT | CASSESAGIGDTQYF
. | TRBJ1-2 | . | 13 | TRBV28 | TGTGCCAGCAGTTTTGGGGGCCACTATGGCTACACCTTC | CASSFGGHYGYTF
. | TRBJ2-5 | TRBD1 | 16 | TRBV5-4 | TGTGCCAGCAGCCCCGGACGGGACAGGATCCAAGAGACCCAGTACTTC | CASSPGRDRIQETQYF
. | TRBJ1-4 | TRBD1 | 16 | TRBV7-9 | TGTGCCAGCAGACGGACAGGGGGCGGAACTAATGAAAAACTGTTTTTT | CASRRTGGGTNEKLFF
. | TRBJ2-2 | . | 14 | TRBV19 | TGTGCCACCCAATGGGGGGATGGGTCCGGGGAGCTGTTTTTT | CATQWGDGSGELFF
. | TRBJ1-4 | . | 13 | TRBV12-3/TRBV12-4 | TGTGCCAGCAGTTTCAGGGAAAATGAAAAACTGTTTTTT | CASSFRENEKLFF
few | TRBJ1-5 | . | 13 | TRBV24-1 | TGTGCCACTTCCCGGGACACAATGGGGCCCCAGCATTTT | CATSRDTMGPQHF
. | TRBJ2-7 | TRBD1 | 16 | TRBV27 | TGTGCCAGCAGTTTATCGGGGGGACAGGGTTGGGGCGAGCAGTACTTC | CASSLSGGQGWGEQYF
. | TRBJ2-3 | . | 16 | TRBV27 | TGTGCCAGCAGTCTACTGGGGGAGGAGGGCACAGATACGCAGTATTTT | CASSLLGEEGTDTQYF
. | TRBJ1-1 | . | 21 | TRBV7-8 | TGTGCCAGCAGCTTAGCGCTATTCGGCAAGGAGAAGACAGCTAAGAACACTGAAGCTTTCTTT | CASSLALFGKEKTAKNTEAFF
. | TRBJ1-2 | . | 16 | TRBV18 | TGTGCCAGCTCAGGCCCGAACAGGGCGGAAAACTATGGCTACACCTTC | CASSGPNRAENYGYTF
. | TRBJ2-7 | TRBD1 | 13 | TRBV2 | TGTGCCAGCATTCCGGGACAGACCTACGAGCAGTACTTC | CASIPGQTYEQYF
. | TRBJ1-3 | TRBD1 | 11 | TRBV5-6 | TGTGCCAGCGACCAGGGGGACACCATATATTTT | CASDQGDTIYF
. | TRBJ1-5 | . | 12 | TRBV5-6 | TGTGCCAGCAGCTTGCTCTTCCAGCCCCAGCATTTT | CASSLLFQPQHF
. | TRBJ1-6 | . | 16 | TRBV5-6 | TGTGCCAGCAGCGCCCGGCCTCTCCCGGGTAATTCACCCCTCCACTTT | CASSARPLPGNSPLHF
. | TRBJ1-5 | . | 15 | TRBV4-2 | TGTGCCAGCAGACAAGGGGACGGACAGAATCAGCCCCAGCATTTT | CASRQGDGQNQPQHF
. | TRBJ1-1 | TRBD1 | 16 | TRBV9 | TGTGCCAGCAGCGCCCAACTGACAGGGGGAGGCACTGAAGCTTTCTTT | CASSAQLTGGGTEAFF
few | TRBJ1-1 | . | 13 | TRBV5-6 | TGTGCCAGCAGCTCCAGGTCCGGATTCGAGGCTTTCTTT | CASSSRSGFEAFF
. | TRBJ1-4 | . | 13 | TRBV29-1 | TGCAGCGTTGGGGGACATGCTAATGAAAAACTGTTTTTT | CSVGGHANEKLFF
. | TRBJ1-1 | TRBD1 | 13 | TRBV11-2 | TGTGCCAGCAGCTTTGACAGGGGGCCTGAAGCTTTCTTT | CASSFDRGPEAFF